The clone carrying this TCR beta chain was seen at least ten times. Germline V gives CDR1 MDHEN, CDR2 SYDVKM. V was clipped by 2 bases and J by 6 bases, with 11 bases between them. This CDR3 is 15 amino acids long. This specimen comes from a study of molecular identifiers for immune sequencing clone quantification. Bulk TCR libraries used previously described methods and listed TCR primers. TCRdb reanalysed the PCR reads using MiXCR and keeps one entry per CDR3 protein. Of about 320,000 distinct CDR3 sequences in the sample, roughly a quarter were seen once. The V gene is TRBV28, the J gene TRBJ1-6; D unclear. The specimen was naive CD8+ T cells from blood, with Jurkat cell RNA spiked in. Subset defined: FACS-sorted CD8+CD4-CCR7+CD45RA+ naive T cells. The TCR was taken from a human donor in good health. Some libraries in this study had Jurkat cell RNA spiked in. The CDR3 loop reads CASSLTLGPNSPLHF. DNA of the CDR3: TGTGCCAGCAGTTTAACACTGGGTCCTAATTCACCCCTCCACTTT. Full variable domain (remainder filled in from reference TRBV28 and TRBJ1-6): DVKVTQSSRYLVKRTGEKVFLECVQDMDHENMFWYRQDPGLGLRLIYFSYDVKMKEKGDIPEGYSVSREKKERFSLILESASTNQTSMYLCASSLTLGPNSPLHFGNGTRLTVT.